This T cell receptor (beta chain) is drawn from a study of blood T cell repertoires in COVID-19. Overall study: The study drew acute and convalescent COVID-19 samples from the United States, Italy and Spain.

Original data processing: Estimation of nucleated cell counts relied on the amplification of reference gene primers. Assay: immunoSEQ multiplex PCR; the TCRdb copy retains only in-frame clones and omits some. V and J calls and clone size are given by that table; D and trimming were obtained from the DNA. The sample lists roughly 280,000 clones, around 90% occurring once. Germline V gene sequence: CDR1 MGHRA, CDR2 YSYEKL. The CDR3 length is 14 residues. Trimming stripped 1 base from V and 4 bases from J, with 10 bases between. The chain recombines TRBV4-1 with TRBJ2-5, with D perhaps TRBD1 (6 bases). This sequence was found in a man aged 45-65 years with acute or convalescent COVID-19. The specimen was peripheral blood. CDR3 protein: CASSQVAGAETQYF. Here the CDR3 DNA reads TGCGCCAGCAGCCAAGTGGCAGGGGCAGAGACCCAGTACTTC.